Shown below are 24 T cell receptor beta chains from a single sample sequenced in a study of blood T cell repertoires in COVID-19. Using immunoSEQ multiplex PCR, the repertoire was profiled, and TCRdb retains in-frame clones only, with some absent. This table has over 70,000 clones, 80% appearing once. Source material: peripheral blood. Receptor source: a man aged 70-80 years who had recovered from COVID-19.

The chain recombines TRBV4-3 with TRBJ1-2, with 7 bases fitting TRBD1. Trimming took 4 bases from V and 1 from J; bases not matched to a gene: 6. Germline CDR1 and CDR2: LGHNA and YSLEER. The CDR3 runs to 15 residues. The CDR3 spells CASSPGQFYNYGYTF. CDR3 coding DNA: TGCGCCAGCAGCCCGGGACAGTTCTATAACTATGGCTACACCTTC.

The CDR3 nucleotides are TGTGCCAGCAGCTTGATTTCTAACACCGGGGAGCTGTTTTTT. It specifies CASSLISNTGELFF. This sequence joins TRBV5-5 and TRBJ2-2; D remains ambiguous. The CDR3 has 14 amino acids. Trimming left V 1 base short and J 2 bases short, with 6 bases between. Germline V gene lookup returns CDR1 SGHKS and CDR2 YYEKEE (reference sequence).

The genes are TRBV6-6 and TRBJ2-2; 8 bases agree with TRBD2. CDR1 is MNHNY and CDR2 is SVGAGI in the germline V gene (reference sequence). Trimming at V came to 2 bases and at J to 7 bases, leaving 9 bases not matched to a gene. The CDR3 runs to 16 residues. The CDR3 reads CASSYTAGAEGGELFF. The DNA of the CDR3 is TGTGCCAGCAGTTACACAGCGGGGGCCGAAGGCGGGGAGCTGTTTTTT.

The chain links TRBV5-1 to TRBJ1-1; TRBD1 might be the D (6 bases). V was clipped by 4 bases and J by 4 bases, with 20 bases between them. Germline loops: CDR1 SGHRS, CDR2 YFSETQ. CDR3 length equals 16 residues. Written as DNA, the CDR3 is TGCGCCAGCAGCCCGATGGACGTCAGGGGATCCACTGAAGCTTTCTTT. Encoded protein: CASSPMDVRGSTEAFF.

V is TRBV28 and J is TRBJ2-7; 9 nucleotides align to TRBD2. J was trimmed by 4 bases and V by 6 bases; bases with no gene match: 4. The germline V gene has CDR1 MDHEN and CDR2 SYDVKM. This CDR3 has 13 amino acids. The CDR3 nucleotides are TGTGCCAGCAGGAGCGGGGGGATTTACGAGCAGTACTTC. It encodes CASRSGGIYEQYF.

This chain links TRBV13 with TRBJ1-1; TRBD1 matches at 10 bases. Looked up from germline, CDR1 is PRHDT and CDR2 is FYEKMQ (reference sequence). This CDR3 contains 15 residues. With V trimmed by 5 bases and J by 6 bases, 9 bases remained unmatched. The CDR3 spells CASSTTTGGFAEAFF. The CDR3 bases are TGTGCCAGCAGCACCACGACAGGGGGCTTCGCTGAAGCTTTCTTT. The whole variable domain, filled in from reference TRBV13 and TRBJ1-1, reads AAGVIQSPRHLIKEKRETATLKCYPIPRHDTVYWYQQGPGQDPQFLISFYEKMQSDKGSIPDRFSAQQFSDYHSELNMSSLELGDSALYFCASSTTTGGFAEAFFGQGTRLTVV.

The V gene is TRBV5-1, the J gene TRBJ2-7; TRBD1 matches 8 bases. The CDR3 has 14 residues. Trimming removed 4 bases from V and 2 bases from J; junction bases left unmatched: 5. Germline loops: CDR1 SGHRS, CDR2 YFSETQ. In nucleotides, the CDR3 is TGCGCCAGCAGCCCGGACAGGGCCACCTACGAGCAGTACTTC. This sequence encodes CASSPDRATYEQYF.

V is TRBV30 and J is TRBJ1-1; tentative D call: TRBD1 (6 bases). Germline assignment: CDR1 GTSNPN and CDR2 SVGIG (reference sequence). V was trimmed by 0 bases and J by 5 bases, leaving 16 bases between them. This CDR3 has 15 residues. Here the CDR3 reads CAWSVRWGRGTEAFF. CDR3 nucleotides: TGTGCCTGGAGTGTACGGTGGGGGCGGGGGACTGAAGCTTTCTTT.

The rearrangement links TRBV4-3 to TRBJ2-2, with a tentative D call TRBD1 (6 bases). V shed 0 bases and J shed 3 bases, with 14 bases lying between them. The CDR3 sequence is 17 residues long. Germline V gives CDR1 LGHNA, CDR2 YSLEER. The CDR3 protein is CASSQEGGALHTGELFF. Here the CDR3 DNA reads TGCGCCAGCAGCCAAGAAGGGGGAGCATTGCACACCGGGGAGCTGTTTTTT.

For the CDR3, the DNA is TGTGCCATCAGTGAGTCCGATGTCCTACCTTACACCTTC. This sequence encodes CAISESDVLPYTF. This chain joins TRBV10-3 and TRBJ1-2; D is unclear. CDR1 is ENHRY and CDR2 is SYGVKD in the germline V gene. Trimming took off 0 bases at V and 11 bases at J, with 13 bases between the two ends. This CDR3 has 13 amino acids.

This chain uses TRBV6-6 with TRBJ2-1, with TRBD1 identical over 12 bases. Trimming removed 7 bases from V and 4 bases from J; junction bases left unmatched: 2. The germline V gene has CDR1 MNHNY and CDR2 SVGAGI (reference sequence). The CDR3 has 14 amino acids. In nucleotides, the CDR3 is TGTGCCAGCAAGGGACAGGGGGCGTACAATGAGCAGTTCTTC. Amino acid sequence: CASKGQGAYNEQFF.

The V call is TRBV5-4, the J call TRBJ1-1; D remains ambiguous. CDR3 length: 15 amino acids. V lost 0 bases and J lost 7, with 16 bases in between. Germline CDR1 is SGHNT and CDR2 is YYREEE (reference sequence). DNA of the CDR3: TGTGCCAGCAGCTTGGCCTTAGGGAGGCCGAGTGAAGCTTTCTTT. Translation gives CASSLALGRPSEAFF.

The chain is built from TRBV10-3 and TRBJ2-7; maybe TRBD1 (5 bases). The V and J ends lost 6 bases and 6 bases respectively, with 12 bases between them. Germline CDR1 reads ENHRY; CDR2 reads SYGVKD. The length of the CDR3 is 12 residues. The CDR3 loop reads CAIRQGDGEQYF. As DNA, the CDR3 is TGTGCCATCAGGCAGGGTGATGGCGAGCAGTACTTC.

The chain recombines TRBV3-1 (or the pseudogene TRBV3-2) with TRBJ2-7; TRBD2 matches at 10 bases. Trimming removed 6 bases from V and 5 bases from J; junction bases left unmatched: 25. The V gene's germline CDR1 is LGHDT and CDR2 YNNKEL (reference sequence). This CDR3 region has 20 residues. CDR3 protein: CASSQGPFSGRSWGKNEQYF. CDR3 DNA sequence: TGTGCCAGCAGTCAGGGGCCGTTTAGCGGGAGGTCCTGGGGTAAGAACGAGCAGTACTTC.

The V gene is TRBV7-8, the J gene TRBJ1-2; 10 nucleotides match TRBD1. The CDR3 is made up of 18 amino acids. Germline V CDR1 and CDR2: SGHVS, FQNEAQ. J gave up 0 bases and V 2 bases, and 9 bases lay outside the gene matches. The CDR3 DNA is TGTGCCAGCAGCTTAAGCCGGACAGGGGGGGAAGCTAACTATGGCTACACCTTC. This encodes CASSLSRTGGEANYGYTF.

The rearrangement links TRBV28 to TRBJ1-3; TRBD1 agrees at 9 bases. V gave up 6 bases and J gave up 4 bases; unmatched junction bases: 10. The CDR3 length is 16 residues. CDR1 is MDHEN, CDR2 SYDVKM, per germline. The CDR3 protein is CASRPTGTGIGNTIYF. The CDR3 coding sequence is TGTGCCAGCAGACCGACCGGGACAGGGATAGGAAACACCATATATTTT.

The V gene is TRBV30, the J gene TRBJ2-3; no clear D. V lost 0 bases to trimming and J lost 4 bases, with 11 bases between them. This CDR3 has 14 amino acids. Germline V gene sequence: CDR1 GTSNPN, CDR2 SVGIG (reference sequence). DNA for the CDR3: TGTGCCTGGAGTGTAGCGATGTGGGCAGATACGCAGTATTTT. Its protein product is CAWSVAMWADTQYF.

There are a few counts of this clone. The chain links TRBV7-3 to TRBJ1-1; no clear D gene. Germline assignment: CDR1 SGHTA and CDR2 FQGTGA. This CDR3 is built from 13 residues. V was cut by 3 bases and J by 1 base, with 6 bases left in between. CDR3 residues: CASSFNSNTEAFF. The DNA of the CDR3 is TGTGCCAGCAGCTTTAATTCGAACACTGAAGCTTTCTTT.

This chain links TRBV4-3 with TRBJ2-3, with 9 bases matching TRBD1. The germline gives CDR1 LGHNA, CDR2 YSLEER. The CDR3 length is 17 residues. J was trimmed by 2 bases and V by 5 bases; bases with no gene match: 11. CDR3: CASSRVQGAPITDTQYF. The CDR3 nucleotides read TGCGCCAGCAGCAGAGTACAGGGGGCTCCCATCACAGATACGCAGTATTTT.

This clone appeared a few times. The chain joins TRBV6-6 to TRBJ1-2, with no clear D. V lost 6 bases, J lost 6 bases, and 17 bases lay in between. The germline V gene has CDR1 MNHNY and CDR2 SVGAGI (reference sequence). The CDR3 is made up of 14 amino acids. The CDR3 protein is CASSHTAERHGYTF. Written as DNA, the CDR3 is TGTGCCAGCAGCCACACGGCCGAGAGGCATGGCTACACCTTC.

The rearrangement joins TRBV5-1 to TRBJ2-3; 9 nucleotides align to TRBD1. The CDR3 length is 16 residues. Looked up from germline, CDR1 is SGHRS and CDR2 is YFSETQ. After removal of 5 bases from V and 2 bases from J, the junction contained 9 bases not matched to a gene. This CDR3 is CASSSGGQGYTDTQYF. DNA of the CDR3: TGCGCCAGCAGTTCCGGCGGACAGGGGTACACAGATACGCAGTATTTT.

This chain connects TRBV30 to TRBJ1-4, with D maybe TRBD1 (5 bases). Germline V lookup: CDR1 GTSNPN, CDR2 SVGIG (reference sequence). The CDR3 is made up of 15 amino acids. Trimming left V 0 bases short and J 4 bases short, with 12 bases between. CDR3 nucleotides: TGTGCCTGGAGTGTCAGCAGGGTGAATAATGAAAAACTGTTTTTT. The encoded protein is CAWSVSRVNNEKLFF.

The chain couples TRBV30 to TRBJ2-1, with 12 bases fitting TRBD2. J was trimmed by 4 bases and V by 1 base; bases with no gene match: 14. The CDR3 runs 19 residues. In germline, CDR1 is GTSNPN, CDR2 SVGIG (reference sequence). The CDR3 DNA reads TGTGCCTGGAGTGGGCGGCGACTAGCGGGAGATTGGAGGTACAATGAGCAGTTCTTC. Translation: CAWSGRRLAGDWRYNEQFF.

V gene TRBV9 combines with J gene TRBJ2-1; 11 bases are shared with TRBD2. Germline trimming cut 4 bases from V and 8 bases from J; bases unmatched to any gene: 11. The CDR3 is 16 amino acids. Germline V CDR1 and CDR2: SGDLS, YYNGEE. CDR3 residues: CASSPMLAGGLDEQFF. The CDR3 coding sequence is TGTGCCAGCAGCCCAATGCTAGCGGGAGGCTTGGATGAGCAGTTCTTC. The whole variable domain, filled in from reference TRBV9 and TRBJ2-1, reads DSGVTQTPKHLITATGQRVTLRCSPRSGDLSVYWYQQSLDQGLQFLIQYYNGEERAKGNILERFSAQQFPDLHSELNLSSLELGDSALYFCASSPMLAGGLDEQFFGPGTRLTVL.